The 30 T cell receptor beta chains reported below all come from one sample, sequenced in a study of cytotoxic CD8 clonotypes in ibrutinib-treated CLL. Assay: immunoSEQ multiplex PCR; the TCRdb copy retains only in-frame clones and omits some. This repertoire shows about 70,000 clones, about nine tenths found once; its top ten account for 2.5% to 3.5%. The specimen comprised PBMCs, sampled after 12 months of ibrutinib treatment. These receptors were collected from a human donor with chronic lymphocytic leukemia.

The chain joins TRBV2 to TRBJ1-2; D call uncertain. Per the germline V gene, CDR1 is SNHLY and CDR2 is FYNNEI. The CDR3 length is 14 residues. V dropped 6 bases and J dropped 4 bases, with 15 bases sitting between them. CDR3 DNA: TGTGCCAGCAGCGACCAGCGGGGATTCTATGGCTACACCTTC. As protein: CASSDQRGFYGYTF.

CDR3 nucleotide sequence: TGTGCCAGCAGTCCCGGACAGGTCAGAACGGATACGCAGTATTTT. Translated: CASSPGQVRTDTQYF. The V gene is TRBV27, the J gene TRBJ2-3; TRBD1 agrees at 7 bases. The J segment lost 6 bases and the V segment lost 5 bases, leaving 11 bases of the junction unmatched. Germline lookup yields CDR1 MNHEY and CDR2 SMNVEV (reference sequence). The CDR3 sequence is 15 residues long.

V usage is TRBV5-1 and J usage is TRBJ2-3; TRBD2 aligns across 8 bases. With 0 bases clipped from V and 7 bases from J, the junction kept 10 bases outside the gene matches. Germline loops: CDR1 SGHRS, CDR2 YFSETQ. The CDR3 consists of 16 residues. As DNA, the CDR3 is TGCGCCAGCAGCTTGGTTTTAGCGGGATCATCAAATACGCAGTATTTT. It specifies CASSLVLAGSSNTQYF.

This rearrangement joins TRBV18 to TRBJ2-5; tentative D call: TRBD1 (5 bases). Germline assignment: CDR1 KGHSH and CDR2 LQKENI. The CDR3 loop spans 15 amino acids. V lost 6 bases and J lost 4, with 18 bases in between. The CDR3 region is CASSRLAAGRETQYF. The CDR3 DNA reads TGTGCCAGCTCGCGCTTGGCGGCAGGGCGAGAGACCCAGTACTTC.

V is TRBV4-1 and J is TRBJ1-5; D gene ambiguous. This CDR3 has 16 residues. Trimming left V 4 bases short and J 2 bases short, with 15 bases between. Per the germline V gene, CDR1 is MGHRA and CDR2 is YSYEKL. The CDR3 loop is CASSPRFAVGNQPQHF. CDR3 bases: TGCGCCAGCAGCCCCCGGTTTGCAGTGGGCAATCAGCCCCAGCATTTT.

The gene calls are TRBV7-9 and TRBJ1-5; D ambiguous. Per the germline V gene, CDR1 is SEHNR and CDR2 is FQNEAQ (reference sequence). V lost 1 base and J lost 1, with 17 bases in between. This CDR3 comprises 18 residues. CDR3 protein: CASSLGVAGLASNQPQHF. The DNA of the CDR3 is TGTGCCAGCAGCTTAGGGGTAGCCGGACTGGCCAGCAATCAGCCCCAGCATTTT.

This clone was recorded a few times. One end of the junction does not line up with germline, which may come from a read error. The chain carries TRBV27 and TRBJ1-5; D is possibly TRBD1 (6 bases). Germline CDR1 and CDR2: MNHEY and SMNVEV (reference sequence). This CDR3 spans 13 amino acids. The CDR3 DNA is TGTGCCAGCAGTCCGGGGGGCAAGCAGCCCCAGCATTTT. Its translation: CASSPGGKQPQHF.

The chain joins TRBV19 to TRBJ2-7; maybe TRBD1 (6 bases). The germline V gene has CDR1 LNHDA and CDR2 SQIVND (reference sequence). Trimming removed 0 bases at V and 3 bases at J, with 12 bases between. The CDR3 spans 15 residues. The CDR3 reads CASSIDGQRSYEQYF. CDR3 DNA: TGTGCCAGTAGTATAGACGGACAGAGGAGCTACGAGCAGTACTTC.

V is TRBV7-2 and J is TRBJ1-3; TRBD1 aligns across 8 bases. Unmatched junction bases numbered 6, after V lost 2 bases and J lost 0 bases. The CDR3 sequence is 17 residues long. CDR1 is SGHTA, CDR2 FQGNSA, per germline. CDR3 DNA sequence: TGTGCCAGCAGCTTAACTCGGACAGGGCCCTCTGGAAACACCATATATTTT. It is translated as CASSLTRTGPSGNTIYF.

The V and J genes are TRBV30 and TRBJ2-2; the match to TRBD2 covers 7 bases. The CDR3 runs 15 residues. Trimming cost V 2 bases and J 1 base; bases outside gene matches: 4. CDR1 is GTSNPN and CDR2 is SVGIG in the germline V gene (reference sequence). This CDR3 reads CAWSFGGGNTGELFF. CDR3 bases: TGTGCCTGGAGTTTTGGCGGGGGGAACACCGGGGAGCTGTTTTTT.

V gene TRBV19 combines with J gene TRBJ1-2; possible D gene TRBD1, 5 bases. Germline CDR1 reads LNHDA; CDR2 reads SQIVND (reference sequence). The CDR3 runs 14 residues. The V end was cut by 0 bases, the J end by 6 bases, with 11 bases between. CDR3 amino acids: CASSIDLRGDGYTF. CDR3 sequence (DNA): TGTGCCAGTAGTATAGATCTCCGGGGGGATGGCTACACCTTC.

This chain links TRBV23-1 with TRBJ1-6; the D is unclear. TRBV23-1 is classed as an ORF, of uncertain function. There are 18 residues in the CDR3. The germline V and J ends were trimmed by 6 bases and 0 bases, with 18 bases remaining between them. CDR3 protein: CASSLEGAFSSYNSPLHF. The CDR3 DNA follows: TGCGCCAGCAGCCTTGAGGGAGCTTTCAGCTCCTATAATTCACCCCTCCACTTT.

CDR3 residues: CASSPRDRGYEQYF. Written as DNA, the CDR3 is TGTGCCAGCAGCCCGAGGGACAGGGGCTACGAGCAGTACTTC. This chain uses TRBV6-5 with TRBJ2-7; the match to TRBD1 covers 10 bases. V was pared by 6 bases and J by 3 bases, with 5 bases of the junction left unmatched. The CDR3 length is 14 residues. Germline V gene data show CDR1 as MNHEY and CDR2 as SVGAGI.

The CDR3 bases are TGTGCCAGCAGCCGCCTCGGGTACAATGAGCAGTTCTTC. It is translated as CASSRLGYNEQFF. The rearrangement uses TRBV7-2 and TRBJ2-1; D gene uncertain. This CDR3 has 13 amino acids. V was trimmed by 5 bases and J by 4 bases, leaving 9 bases between them. Germline CDR1 is SGHTA and CDR2 is FQGNSA.

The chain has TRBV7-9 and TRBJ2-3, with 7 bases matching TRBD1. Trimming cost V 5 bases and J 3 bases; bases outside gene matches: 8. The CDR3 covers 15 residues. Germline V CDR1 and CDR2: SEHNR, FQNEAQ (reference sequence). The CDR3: CASSPRTGTTDTQYF. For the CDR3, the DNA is TGTGCCAGCAGCCCCAGGACAGGAACGACAGATACGCAGTATTTT.

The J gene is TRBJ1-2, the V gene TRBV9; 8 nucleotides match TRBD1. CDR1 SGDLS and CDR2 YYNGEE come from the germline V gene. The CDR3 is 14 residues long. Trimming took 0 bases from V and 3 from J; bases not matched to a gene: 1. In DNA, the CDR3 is TGTGCCAGCAGCGTAGAGACAGGGGACTATGGCTACACCTTC. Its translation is CASSVETGDYGYTF.

CDR3 sequence reads: CASSYTSGPYEQYF. CDR3 DNA sequence: TGTGCCAGCAGCTACACTAGCGGGCCCTACGAGCAGTACTTC. V usage is TRBV5-5 and J usage is TRBJ2-7, with 9 bases identical to TRBD2. The CDR3 has 14 amino acids. From germline, CDR1 is SGHKS and CDR2 YYEKEE (reference sequence). The J segment lost 2 bases and the V segment lost 3 bases, leaving 3 bases of the junction unmatched. Combining the CDR3 with reference TRBV5-5 and TRBJ2-7 gives the whole variable domain DAGVTQSPTHLIKTRGQQVTLRCSPISGHKSVSWYQQVLGQGPQFIFQYYEKEERGRGNFPDRFSARQFPNYSSELNVNALLLGDSALYLCASSYTSGPYEQYFGPGTRLTVT.

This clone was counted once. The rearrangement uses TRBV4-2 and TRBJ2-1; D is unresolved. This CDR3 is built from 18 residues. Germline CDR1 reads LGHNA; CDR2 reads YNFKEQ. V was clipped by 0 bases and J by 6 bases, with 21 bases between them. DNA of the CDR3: TGTGCCAGCAGCCAAGAAACGCGCGGAGAGGCCGCTGTCAATGAGCAGTTCTTC. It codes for CASSQETRGEAAVNEQFF.

The CDR3 spells CASSSPLAGAGNEQFF. CDR3 DNA sequence: TGTGCCAGCAGTTCACCACTAGCGGGAGCTGGCAATGAGCAGTTCTTC. The rearrangement uses TRBV27 and TRBJ2-1; 11 bases fit TRBD2. CDR1 and CDR2 (germline): MNHEY, SMNVEV (reference sequence). CDR3 size: 16 residues. Losses at the gene ends were 4 bases for V and 6 bases for J; bases not matched to a gene: 8.

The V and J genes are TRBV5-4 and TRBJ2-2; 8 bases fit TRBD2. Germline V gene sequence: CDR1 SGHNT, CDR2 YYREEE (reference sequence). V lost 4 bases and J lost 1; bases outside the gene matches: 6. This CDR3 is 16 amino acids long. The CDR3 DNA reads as TGTGCCAGCAGCCAGAGACTAGCGTGGAACACCGGGGAGCTGTTTTTT. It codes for CASSQRLAWNTGELFF.

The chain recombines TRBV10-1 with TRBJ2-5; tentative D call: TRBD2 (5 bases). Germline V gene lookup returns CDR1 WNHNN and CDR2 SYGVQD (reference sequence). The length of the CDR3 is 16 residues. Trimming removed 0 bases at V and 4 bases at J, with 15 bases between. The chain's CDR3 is CASSESILEGAETQYF. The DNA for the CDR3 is TGCGCCAGCAGTGAGTCGATTTTAGAGGGTGCAGAGACCCAGTACTTC.

The CDR3: CASSGGHSTAYGYTF. In nucleotides, the CDR3 is TGTGCCAGTAGCGGGGGGCACTCTACGGCCTATGGCTACACCTTC. The chain uses TRBV19 and TRBJ1-2; the D gene is possibly TRBD1 (6 bases). Germline loops: CDR1 LNHDA, CDR2 SQIVND (reference sequence). Trimming stripped 6 bases from V and 4 bases from J, with 18 bases between. This CDR3 region has 15 residues.

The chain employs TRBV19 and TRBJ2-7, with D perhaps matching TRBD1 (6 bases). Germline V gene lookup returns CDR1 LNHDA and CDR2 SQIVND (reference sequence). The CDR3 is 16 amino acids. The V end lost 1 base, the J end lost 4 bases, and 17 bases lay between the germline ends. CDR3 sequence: CASSIVPGQSKYEQYF. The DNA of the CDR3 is TGTGCCAGTAGTATAGTCCCAGGACAGAGCAAATACGAGCAGTACTTC. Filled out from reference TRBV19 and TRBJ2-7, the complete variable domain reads DGGITQSPKYLFRKEGQNVTLSCEQNLNHDAMYWYRQDPGQGLRLIYYSQIVNDFQKGDIAEGYSVSREKKESFPLTVTSAQKNPTAFYLCASSIVPGQSKYEQYFGPGTRLTVT.

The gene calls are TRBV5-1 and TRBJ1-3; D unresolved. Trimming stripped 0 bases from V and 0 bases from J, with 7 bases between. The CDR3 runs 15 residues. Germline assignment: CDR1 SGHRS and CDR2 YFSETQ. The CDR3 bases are TGCGCCAGCAGCTTGGCGGGAAACTCTGGAAACACCATATATTTT. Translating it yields CASSLAGNSGNTIYF.

The CDR3, as DNA: TGTGCCAGCAGCTCCGACAGGTACGAGCAGTACTTC. Translation gives CASSSDRYEQYF. V usage is TRBV7-2 and J usage is TRBJ2-7; D might be TRBD1 (6 bases). This CDR3 comprises 12 residues. Per the germline V gene, CDR1 is SGHTA and CDR2 is FQGNSA. The V end was cut by 4 bases, the J end by 4 bases, with 8 bases between.

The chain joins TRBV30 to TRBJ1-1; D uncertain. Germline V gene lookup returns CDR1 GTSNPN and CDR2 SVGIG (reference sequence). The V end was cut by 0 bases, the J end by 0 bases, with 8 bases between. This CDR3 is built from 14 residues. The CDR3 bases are TGTGCCTGGAGTGTGCCGAGTATGAACACTGAAGCTTTCTTT. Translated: CAWSVPSMNTEAFF. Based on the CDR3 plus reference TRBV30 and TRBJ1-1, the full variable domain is SQTIHQWPATLVQPVGSPLSLECTVEGTSNPNLYWYRQAAGRGLQLLFYSVGIGQISSEVPQNLSASRPQDRQFILSSKKLLLSDSGFYLCAWSVPSMNTEAFFGQGTRLTVV.

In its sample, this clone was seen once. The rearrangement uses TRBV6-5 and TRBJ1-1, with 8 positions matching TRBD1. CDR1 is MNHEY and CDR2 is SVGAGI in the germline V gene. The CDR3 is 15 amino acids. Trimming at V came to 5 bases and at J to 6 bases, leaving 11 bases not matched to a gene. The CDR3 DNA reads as TGTGCCAGCAGTACGCAGGGGGCTGCTGTGTCTGAAGCTTTCTTT. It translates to CASSTQGAAVSEAFF.

The CDR3 DNA is TGTGCCAGCAAGAACTTCAGGGGCGGTGAGCAGTTCTTC. It yields the protein CASKNFRGGEQFF. The rearrangement joins TRBV28 to TRBJ2-1; D possibly corresponds to TRBD1 (6 bases). The CDR3 has 13 amino acids. Germline lookup yields CDR1 MDHEN and CDR2 SYDVKM. The V end lost 7 bases, the J end lost 9 bases, and 16 bases lay between the germline ends.

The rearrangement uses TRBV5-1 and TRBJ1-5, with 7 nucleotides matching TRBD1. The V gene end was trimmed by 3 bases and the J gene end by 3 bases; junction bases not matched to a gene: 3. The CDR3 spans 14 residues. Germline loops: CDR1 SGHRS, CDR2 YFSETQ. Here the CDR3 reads CASSWTGLNQPQHF. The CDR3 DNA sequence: TGCGCCAGCAGCTGGACAGGACTCAATCAGCCCCAGCATTTT.

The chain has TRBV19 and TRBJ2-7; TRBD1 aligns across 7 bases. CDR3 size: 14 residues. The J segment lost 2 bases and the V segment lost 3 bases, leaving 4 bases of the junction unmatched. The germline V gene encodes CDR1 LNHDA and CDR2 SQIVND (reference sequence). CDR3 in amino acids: CASSIPGQTYEQYF. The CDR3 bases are TGTGCCAGTAGTATCCCGGGACAGACCTACGAGCAGTACTTC.